The present TCR beta chain was sequenced within a study of early T cells in non-severe SARS-CoV-2 infection. The library protocol tagged individual cDNA molecules with unique molecular identifiers. TCRdb reprocessed the 5' RACE reads via MiXCR and lists one record per CDR3 protein. The table lists 40,000 to 55,000 distinct CDR3 sequences, roughly 13% of them singletons. This clonotype appeared a few times. This CDR3 is 15 amino acids long. V gave up 6 bases and J gave up 4 bases, with 15 bases separating them. Germline V gene sequence: CDR1 MGHRA, CDR2 YSYEKL. The chain couples TRBV4-1 to TRBJ2-2, with D maybe TRBD1 (6 bases). This receptor was taken from an adult who was a healthcare worker with PCR-confirmed SARS-CoV-2 infection or an uninfected control (not recorded which). The source material was whole blood. The chain's CDR3 is CASRPRGASTGELFF. DNA of the CDR3: TGCGCCAGCAGACCCAGGGGAGCAAGCACCGGGGAGCTGTTTTTT.